Listed below are T cell receptor beta chains from one sample, sequenced in a study of cytomegalovirus exposure and HLA in healthy donors. Data came from immunoSEQ multiplex PCR; TCRdb stores just in-frame clones and leaves some out. Its table records approximately 140,000 clones. Specimen: PBMCs. These receptors all stem from a woman in her forties or fifties in good health and CMV-seronegative. The CDR3 runs from the conserved cysteine through the conserved F or W. A D gene is named only where the DNA matches it firmly.

d_call	j_call	v_call	cdr3_aa	cdr3_nt
NA	TRBJ2-5	TRBV7-7	CASGQGLPQETQYF	TGTGCTAGCGGCCAAGGACTTCCTCAAGAGACCCAGTACTTC
TRBD2	TRBJ2-2	TRBV7-7	CASSLGLAGTGELFF	TGTGCCAGCAGCTTGGGACTAGCGGGCACCGGGGAGCTGTTTTTT
TRBD2	TRBJ2-1	TRBV7-3	CASSPAGLAGLVNEQFF	TGTGCCAGCAGCCCAGCGGGACTAGCGGGCCTTGTGAATGAGCAGTTCTTC
TRBD1	TRBJ1-2	TRBV25-1	CASSVDRGSGYTF	TGTGCCAGCAGTGTAGACAGGGGTAGTGGCTACACCTTC
TRBD1	TRBJ2-3	TRBV7-9	CASSLVTGGTDTQYF	TGTGCCAGCAGCTTAGTTACAGGGGGAACAGATACGCAGTATTTT
NA	TRBJ2-4	TRBV9	CASSSSKDSKNIQYF	TGTGCCAGCAGCTCATCCAAGGACAGTAAAAACATTCAGTACTTC
NA	TRBJ2-1	TRBV28	CASSSRTVQQFF	TGTGCCAGCAGTTCCCGGACAGTCCAGCAGTTCTTC
TRBD1	TRBJ1-1	TRBV14	CASSHYQQGMNTEAFF	TGTGCCAGCAGCCACTACCAACAGGGGATGAACACTGAAGCTTTCTTT
NA	TRBJ2-7	TRBV9	CASSVEGGLDYEQYF	TGTGCCAGCAGCGTAGAGGGGGGGTTAGACTACGAGCAGTACTTC
TRBD2	TRBJ2-7	TRBV9	CASSGERTSGNYEQYF	TGTGCCAGCAGCGGCGAGCGGACTAGCGGGAACTACGAGCAGTACTTC
TRBD2	TRBJ2-2	TRBV6-1	CASRLADTGELFF	TGTGCCAGCAGACTAGCGGACACCGGGGAGCTGTTTTTT
NA	TRBJ1-6	TRBV11-2	CASSLGDRTNSPLHF	TGTGCCAGCAGCCTTGGAGACAGGACCAATTCACCCCTCCACTTT
TRBD1	TRBJ2-1	TRBV28	CASSPSQGQRFYNEQFF	TGTGCCAGCAGTCCCTCACAGGGGCAACGATTCTACAATGAGCAGTTCTTC
NA	TRBJ1-4	TRBV7-6	CASSLNGRQGTEKLFF	TGTGCCAGCAGCTTAAATGGGCGGCAGGGAACCGAAAAACTGTTTTTT
NA	TRBJ1-4	TRBV19	CASSPSQVNNEKLFF	TGTGCCAGTAGCCCCTCTCAGGTGAATAATGAAAAACTGTTTTTT
TRBD2	TRBJ2-3	TRBV6-1	CASSGKRGGGPADTQYF	TGTGCCAGCAGTGGCAAGCGGGGGGGCGGCCCGGCAGATACGCAGTATTTT
NA	TRBJ1-2	TRBV7-2	CASSLDSVGGYTF	TGTGCCAGCAGCTTAGATTCGGTTGGTGGCTACACCTTC
TRBD1	TRBJ2-1	TRBV11-3	CASSLGTGLSYNEQFF	TGTGCCAGCAGCTTAGGGACAGGGTTGTCCTACAATGAGCAGTTCTTC